This entry features one T cell receptor beta chain sequence. Additional DNA sequences in this sample encode the identical CDR3. This entry belongs to a study of blood T cell repertoires in COVID-19. About the research overall: PBMCs, B-cell-depleted T cells, or T cells provided the cDNA or gDNA that made up the material.

Original analysis: Amplification from reference gene primers served as the basis for estimated nucleated cell counts. TCRdb keeps only in-frame clones here, not all; method: immunoSEQ multiplex PCR. The V and J calls and clone size come from that table; D and trimming were worked out from the DNA. The sample has some 270,000 clones, roughly nine tenths seen once. Per the germline V gene, CDR1 is SGHNT and CDR2 is YYREEE (reference sequence). V was pared by 4 bases and J by 1 base, with 8 bases between. The CDR3 is 13 residues long. The sample comprised peripheral blood. J is TRBJ1-1 and V is TRBV5-4; possibly TRBD1 for D (5 bases). The receptor was isolated from a man between 45 and 60 years old with acute or convalescent COVID-19. The CDR3: CASSLGGNTEAFF. DNA for the CDR3: TGTGCCAGCAGCCTCGGGGGGAACACTGAAGCTTTCTTT.